This T cell receptor (beta chain) derives from a study of blood T cell repertoires in COVID-19. The trim removed 1 base at V and 1 base at J, leaving 3 bases unmatched. There are 17 residues in the CDR3. Germline V gene lookup returns CDR1 LGHNA and CDR2 YSLEER. Enrollment of patients from Seattle took place during active infection, with longitudinal follow-up. In the authors' methods: Scientists estimated how many nucleated cells there were by amplifying reference gene primers. Method: immunoSEQ multiplex PCR; TCRdb's copy keeps in-frame clones and lacks some. V, J and clone size derive from that table, while D and trimming were established from the DNA sequence. The table lists about 210,000 clones, around 76% of them singletons, with less than 9.5% in the top ten.

The chain employs TRBV4-3 and TRBJ2-3, with 12 bases matching TRBD2. Input material: peripheral blood. The clonotype comes from a woman aged 60-75 years with COVID-19, enrolled during active disease. The CDR3 loop is CASSQGTSGKGTDTQYF. The CDR3 bases are TGCGCCAGCAGCCAAGGGACTAGCGGGAAAGGCACAGATACGCAGTATTTT.